The rows below give T cell receptor beta chains drawn from one sample of a study of a mutant IDH1 vaccine in newly diagnosed glioma. TCRdb's table, derived via immunoSEQ multiplex PCR, lists solely in-frame clones and lacks some. This table has around 30,000 clones, about 80% appearing once. The material was peripheral blood mononuclear cells (PBMCs), obtained from a glioma patient treated with radiotherapy, temozolomide or both. The receptors shown here come from a man in his fifties or sixties with glioma. Some clones in this sample may be carry-over from other donors' samples. CDR3s include the opening cysteine and the closing phenylalanine or tryptophan. A D gene is named only where the DNA matches it firmly. Clone size is given for some rows only: seen once, a few or many times, or a class if the clone is expanded.

j_call: TRBJ2-1; v_call: TRBV5-8; clone_size: NA; d_call: NA; cdr3_aa: CASSPPRGSYNEQFF; cdr3_nt: TGTGCCAGCAGCCCACCCAGGGGTTCCTACAATGAGCAGTTCTTC
j_call: TRBJ2-7; v_call: TRBV5-1; clone_size: NA; d_call: NA; cdr3_aa: CASSFQVAVSSEQYF; cdr3_nt: TGCGCCAGCAGCTTTCAGGTTGCAGTATCCAGCGAGCAGTACTTC
j_call: TRBJ1-2; v_call: TRBV29-1; clone_size: NA; d_call: NA; cdr3_aa: CSVEGKRDGYTF; cdr3_nt: TGCAGCGTTGAGGGGAAGAGGGATGGCTACACCTTC
j_call: TRBJ1-1; v_call: TRBV10-3; clone_size: NA; d_call: NA; cdr3_aa: CAISDEGEAFF; cdr3_nt: TGTGCCATCAGTGATGAAGGCGAAGCTTTCTTT
j_call: TRBJ2-7; v_call: TRBV7-6; clone_size: NA; d_call: TRBD1; cdr3_aa: CASAMVGQGSYEQYF; cdr3_nt: TGTGCCAGCGCCATGGTGGGACAGGGCTCCTACGAGCAGTACTTC
j_call: TRBJ2-7; v_call: TRBV29-1; clone_size: NA; d_call: NA; cdr3_aa: CSVLRGPEDEQYF; cdr3_nt: TGCAGCGTGTTACGGGGGCCAGAGGACGAGCAGTACTTC
j_call: TRBJ1-5; v_call: TRBV5-5; clone_size: NA; d_call: NA; cdr3_aa: CASSLEGISNQPQHF; cdr3_nt: TGTGCCAGCAGCTTGGAGGGGATTAGCAATCAGCCCCAGCATTTT
j_call: TRBJ1-2; v_call: TRBV7-9; clone_size: NA; d_call: NA; cdr3_aa: CASSPGNANYGYTF; cdr3_nt: TGTGCCAGCAGCCCGGGCAACGCTAACTATGGCTACACCTTC
j_call: TRBJ1-1; v_call: TRBV6-5; clone_size: NA; d_call: NA; cdr3_aa: CASSYQGRNTEAFF; cdr3_nt: TGTGCCAGCAGTTACCAGGGGAGAAACACTGAAGCTTTCTTT
j_call: TRBJ2-1; v_call: TRBV5-6; clone_size: NA; d_call: NA; cdr3_aa: CASSFKGSDFYNEQFF; cdr3_nt: TGTGCCAGCAGCTTTAAGGGTTCCGACTTCTACAATGAGCAGTTCTTC
j_call: TRBJ2-2; v_call: TRBV10-2; clone_size: NA; d_call: NA; cdr3_aa: CASKTGENTGELFF; cdr3_nt: TGCGCCAGCAAAACGGGAGAGAACACCGGGGAGCTGTTTTTT
j_call: TRBJ1-5; v_call: TRBV7-8; clone_size: NA; d_call: NA; cdr3_aa: CASSFGGGQPQHF; cdr3_nt: TGTGCCAGCAGCTTTGGGGGGGGGCAGCCCCAGCATTTT
j_call: TRBJ1-5; v_call: TRBV11-3; clone_size: NA; d_call: NA; cdr3_aa: CASSLGRDQPQHF; cdr3_nt: TGTGCCAGCAGCTTAGGGCGGGATCAGCCCCAGCATTTT
j_call: TRBJ2-3; v_call: TRBV14; clone_size: NA; d_call: NA; cdr3_aa: CASSPQVGRTDTQYF; cdr3_nt: TGTGCCAGCAGCCCCCAAGTAGGCAGGACAGATACGCAGTATTTT
j_call: TRBJ1-4; v_call: TRBV6-1; clone_size: NA; d_call: NA; cdr3_aa: CASGTVELNEKLFF; cdr3_nt: TGTGCCAGCGGAACAGTTGAGCTAAATGAAAAACTGTTTTTT
j_call: TRBJ2-2; v_call: TRBV4-1; clone_size: NA; d_call: NA; cdr3_aa: CASSQEGRLVYTGELFF; cdr3_nt: TGCGCCAGCAGCCAAGAAGGGAGACTAGTATATACCGGGGAGCTGTTTTTT
j_call: TRBJ1-4; v_call: TRBV7-9; clone_size: few; d_call: NA; cdr3_aa: CASSRDEKLFF; cdr3_nt: TGTGCCAGCAGCAGGGATGAAAAACTGTTTTTT
j_call: TRBJ2-5; v_call: TRBV5-1; clone_size: NA; d_call: NA; cdr3_aa: CASSSTGFQETQYF; cdr3_nt: TGCGCCAGCAGCTCGACAGGCTTCCAAGAGACCCAGTACTTC
j_call: TRBJ1-1; v_call: TRBV19; clone_size: few; d_call: NA; cdr3_aa: CASSIEDGAEAFF; cdr3_nt: TGTGCCAGTAGTATAGAAGATGGAGCGGAAGCTTTCTTT
j_call: TRBJ2-3; v_call: TRBV4-2; clone_size: NA; d_call: NA; cdr3_aa: CASSQDGIDTQYF; cdr3_nt: TGTGCCAGCAGCCAAGACGGTATAGATACGCAGTATTTT
j_call: TRBJ1-5; v_call: TRBV2; clone_size: NA; d_call: TRBD1; cdr3_aa: CASSGATGGRQPQHF; cdr3_nt: TGTGCCAGCAGTGGGGCGACAGGGGGTAGGCAGCCCCAGCATTTT
j_call: TRBJ2-7; v_call: TRBV6-1; clone_size: NA; d_call: NA; cdr3_aa: CASILNEYEQYF; cdr3_nt: TGTGCCAGCATTCTAAACGAATACGAGCAGTACTTC
j_call: TRBJ1-1; v_call: TRBV4-3; clone_size: few; d_call: NA; cdr3_aa: CASSQTGMNTEAFF; cdr3_nt: TGCGCCAGCAGCCAGACAGGTATGAACACTGAAGCTTTCTTT
j_call: TRBJ2-7; v_call: TRBV5-1; clone_size: NA; d_call: TRBD1; cdr3_aa: CASSLAGTGDFYEQYF; cdr3_nt: TGCGCCAGCAGCTTGGCTGGGACAGGGGATTTTTACGAGCAGTACTTC
j_call: TRBJ2-7; v_call: TRBV6-5; clone_size: NA; d_call: NA; cdr3_aa: CASRFLSSYEQYF; cdr3_nt: TGTGCCAGCAGGTTCCTGAGCTCCTACGAGCAGTACTTC
j_call: TRBJ1-2; v_call: TRBV20-1; clone_size: NA; d_call: NA; cdr3_aa: CSARGDDGYTF; cdr3_nt: TGCAGTGCTAGGGGGGATGACGGCTACACCTTC
j_call: TRBJ1-1; v_call: TRBV7-9; clone_size: NA; d_call: NA; cdr3_aa: CATPPDGNTEAFF; cdr3_nt: TGTGCCACCCCTCCGGACGGGAACACTGAAGCTTTCTTT
j_call: TRBJ1-2; v_call: TRBV20-1; clone_size: NA; d_call: NA; cdr3_aa: CSARVVDGYTF; cdr3_nt: TGCAGTGCTAGAGTGGTGGATGGCTACACCTTC
j_call: TRBJ2-2; v_call: TRBV4-2; clone_size: medium-sized; d_call: NA; cdr3_aa: CASSQGGDTGELFF; cdr3_nt: TGTGCCAGCAGCCAAGGAGGGGACACCGGGGAGCTGTTTTTT
j_call: TRBJ2-5; v_call: TRBV30; clone_size: NA; d_call: TRBD1; cdr3_aa: CAWSRGTGEETQYF; cdr3_nt: TGTGCCTGGAGTCGGGGGACAGGAGAAGAGACCCAGTACTTC
j_call: TRBJ1-3; v_call: TRBV7-2; clone_size: once; d_call: NA; cdr3_aa: CASSLAFESGNTIYF; cdr3_nt: TGTGCCAGCAGCTTAGCATTCGAATCTGGAAACACCATATATTTT
j_call: TRBJ2-5; v_call: TRBV5-6; clone_size: NA; d_call: NA; cdr3_aa: CASSLTGTYQETQYF; cdr3_nt: TGTGCCAGCAGCTTAACAGGGACCTACCAAGAGACCCAGTACTTC
j_call: TRBJ1-3; v_call: TRBV19; clone_size: NA; d_call: NA; cdr3_aa: CASSMNPWVSGNTIYF; cdr3_nt: TGTGCCAGTAGTATGAACCCATGGGTATCTGGAAACACCATATATTTT
j_call: TRBJ2-2; v_call: TRBV9; clone_size: NA; d_call: NA; cdr3_aa: CASSSNTGELFF; cdr3_nt: TGTGCCAGCAGCTCGAACACCGGGGAGCTGTTTTTT
j_call: TRBJ1-1; v_call: TRBV7-8; clone_size: NA; d_call: TRBD1; cdr3_aa: CASGQGAEAFF; cdr3_nt: TGTGCCAGCGGACAGGGAGCTGAAGCTTTCTTT
j_call: TRBJ2-7; v_call: TRBV4-2; clone_size: NA; d_call: TRBD1; cdr3_aa: CASSQTGGGPYEQYF; cdr3_nt: TGTGCCAGCTCCCAGACAGGGGGAGGGCCCTACGAGCAGTACTTC
j_call: TRBJ2-7; v_call: TRBV7-2; clone_size: NA; d_call: TRBD1; cdr3_aa: CASSLAGQGVFYEQYF; cdr3_nt: TGTGCCAGCAGCTTAGCCGGACAGGGCGTTTTTTACGAGCAGTACTTC
j_call: TRBJ2-7; v_call: TRBV5-6; clone_size: few; d_call: NA; cdr3_aa: CASSPLTGAYNEQYF; cdr3_nt: TGTGCCAGCAGCCCTCTAACGGGAGCCTACAACGAGCAGTACTTC
j_call: TRBJ1-4; v_call: TRBV18; clone_size: NA; d_call: NA; cdr3_aa: CASSPVGEKLFF; cdr3_nt: TGTGCCAGCTCACCAGTCGGGGAAAAACTGTTTTTT
j_call: TRBJ2-1; v_call: TRBV7-8; clone_size: NA; d_call: TRBD1; cdr3_aa: CASSLAGTGVVQFF; cdr3_nt: TGTGCCAGCAGCTTAGCGGGGACAGGGGTAGTGCAGTTCTTC
j_call: TRBJ2-5; v_call: TRBV7-9; clone_size: once; d_call: TRBD2; cdr3_aa: CASSLRLARGETQYF; cdr3_nt: TGTGCCAGCAGCCTCCGACTAGCCAGAGGCGAGACCCAGTACTTC
j_call: TRBJ1-1; v_call: TRBV5-1; clone_size: once; d_call: NA; cdr3_aa: CASSLERAGTEAFF; cdr3_nt: TGCGCCAGCAGCTTGGAACGGGCGGGCACTGAAGCTTTCTTT
j_call: TRBJ2-5; v_call: TRBV6-6; clone_size: NA; d_call: TRBD1; cdr3_aa: CASSYRDRKETQYF; cdr3_nt: TGTGCCAGCAGTTACAGGGACAGGAAAGAGACCCAGTACTTC